The T cell receptor beta chain described here comes from a study of T-cell reconstitution after alpha-beta-depleted transplantation in children. Study-wide points: Diversity and T-cell counts at one year after transplant derived mostly from new T cells. Diversity of TCRbeta at day 60 was high in some patients, arising from surviving recipient T cells and thymic progenitors. About two months after transplant, alpha-beta T cells reportedly came from several hundred expanded graft clones.

Preparation of the TCRbeta library was carried out with unique molecular identifiers. MiXCR, run by TCRdb on the PCR reads, gives a single entry per CDR3 protein. The sample holds 97,000 or so distinct CDR3 sequences, approximately 5.4% seen once. This clonotype was counted many times. Its antigen is currently unknown. Germline V gene sequence: CDR1 KGHDR, CDR2 SFDVKD. V was clipped by 4 bases and J by 4 bases; unmatched bases: 5. CDR3 length: 15 residues. The sequence derives from a female patient under 10 years old who had a stem cell transplant for Fanconi anemia, so the T cells may come from the graft donor. The specimen comprised PBMCs, mostly from graft donor cells, sampled 60 days after TCRalphabeta/CD19-depleted stem cell transplant. The chain joins TRBV24-1 to TRBJ2-1, with 8 bases that match TRBD2. In nucleotides, the CDR3 is TGTGCCACCAGTGACGGGGGGGGTGGATACAATGAGCAGTTCTTC. Translated, it gives CATSDGGGGYNEQFF.